A selection of T cell receptor beta chains follows, all from one sample in a study of CD8 T cells in ankylosing spondylitis. MiXCR, run by TCRdb on the 5' RACE reads, gives a single entry per CDR3 protein. This sample has some 840,000 distinct CDR3 sequences; roughly 10% occur once, and the top ten carry under 0.6%. Source material: blood, either unsorted or a sorted T cell fraction (not recorded which). The receptor source for this set is a male donor with ankylosing spondylitis. CDR3s include the opening cysteine and the closing phenylalanine or tryptophan. A D gene is named only where the DNA matches it firmly. Only some rows state a clone size, as once, few, many or a class for expanded clones.

clone_size,v_call,d_call,j_call,cdr3_nt,cdr3_aa
many,TRBV20-1,TRBD2,TRBJ2-1,TGCAGTGCTAGTTTAGCGGGAGTTGGCAATGAGCAGTTCTTC,CSASLAGVGNEQFF
NA,TRBV7-8,TRBD1,TRBJ2-7,TGTGCCAGCAGCCAGTGGACAGGGGGGACCTACGAGCAGTACTTC,CASSQWTGGTYEQYF
few,TRBV20-1,NA,TRBJ2-2,TGCAGTGCCAACCCCGGACTGGCGGCCGGGGAGCTGTTTTTT,CSANPGLAAGELFF
few,TRBV2,TRBD2,TRBJ2-1,TGTGCCAGCAGACCGGGACTAGCGGGTCGCGATGAGCAGTTCTTC,CASRPGLAGRDEQFF
NA,TRBV12-5,TRBD1,TRBJ2-1,TGTGCTAGTGGTTTGGGAACAGGGGGAGGCAATGAGCAGTTCTTC,CASGLGTGGGNEQFF
NA,TRBV10-3,NA,TRBJ1-5,TGTGCCATCAGTGAGTCGAGTAGGGGAAGCAATCAGCCCCAGCATTTT,CAISESSRGSNQPQHF
many,TRBV5-1,NA,TRBJ2-2,TGCGCCAGCAGCTTGGTGGTAGCGTCGCTCACCGGGGAGCTGTTTTTT,CASSLVVASLTGELFF
many,TRBV18,TRBD1,TRBJ1-4,TGTGCCAGCTCACCGGGACAGGGGGTTGAAAAACTGTTTTTT,CASSPGQGVEKLFF
few,TRBV12-3/TRBV12-4,NA,TRBJ2-3,TGTGCCAGCAGTGGGGACTCGAGTACGCAGTATTTT,CASSGDSSTQYF
few,TRBV18,NA,TRBJ2-6,TGTGCCAGCTCACCTCCTCGAGGCGGGGCCAACGTCCTGACTTTC,CASSPPRGGANVLTF
NA,TRBV20-1,NA,TRBJ2-1,TGCAGTGCTAGGGGGCAGTTCTTC,CSARGQFF
many,TRBV2,NA,TRBJ2-5,TGTGCCAGCAGTATAGCGTTGGAGACCCAGTACTTC,CASSIALETQYF
many,TRBV20-1,NA,TRBJ1-2,TGCAGTGTCGGGGGTCAGTTAAACTATGGCTACACCTTC,CSVGGQLNYGYTF
NA,TRBV6-1,TRBD2,TRBJ2-1,TGTGCCAGCAGTGCGGCTAGCGGGAGCGGGGAGCAGTTCTTC,CASSAASGSGEQFF
NA,TRBV7-9,NA,TRBJ1-1,TGTGCCAGCAGCTCATACTTGGGGGGAGGTTTCTTT,CASSSYLGGGFF
NA,TRBV7-2,TRBD1,TRBJ1-2,TGTGCCAGCAGCTTAGTTACGGCAGGGGGCCATGGCTACACCTTC,CASSLVTAGGHGYTF
NA,TRBV29-1,NA,TRBJ2-5,TGCAGCGGGGGGCTCCAAGGGCAAGAGACCCAGTACTTC,CSGGLQGQETQYF
NA,TRBV7-2,NA,TRBJ1-2,TGTGCCAGCAGCTTGCCCCGCACAGGAAACTATGGCTACACCTTC,CASSLPRTGNYGYTF
NA,TRBV10-3,NA,TRBJ2-5,TGTGCCATCAGTGAGGATATCAGTCAAGAGACCCAGTACTTC,CAISEDISQETQYF
few,TRBV20-1,NA,TRBJ2-1,TGCAGTGCTAGTAAGGTGGGCAATGAGCAGTTCTTC,CSASKVGNEQFF
few,TRBV10-3,TRBD1,TRBJ1-1,TGTGCCATCAGTGATTGGGAACAGGGGGCTGACACTGAAGCTTTCTTT,CAISDWEQGADTEAFF
few,TRBV29-1,NA,TRBJ2-3,TGCAGCGTTGACCTGAGAGGGGACGATACGCAGTATTTT,CSVDLRGDDTQYF
once,TRBV28,TRBD1,TRBJ1-5,TGTGCCAGCAGTATCCCGACAGGGGATCAGCCCCAGCATTTT,CASSIPTGDQPQHF
NA,TRBV7-2,TRBD2,TRBJ2-5,TGTGCCAGCAGCTCGTCCGGGGGCGGGAGGGAGACCCAGTACTTC,CASSSSGGGRETQYF
many,TRBV12-3/TRBV12-4,NA,TRBJ2-7,TGTGCCAGCAGGAACAGGGAGGTGGGTTACGAGCAGTACTTC,CASRNREVGYEQYF
many,TRBV12-3/TRBV12-4,NA,TRBJ2-3,TGTGCCAGCTCGGAAGGAGACCTTAGCACAGATACGCAGTATTTT,CASSEGDLSTDTQYF
once,TRBV7-6,TRBD2,TRBJ2-5,TGTGCCAGCAGCGTACTAGCGGGGCCGGGAGAGACCCAGTACTTC,CASSVLAGPGETQYF
NA,TRBV5-1,TRBD1,TRBJ2-5,TGCGCCAGCAGCTTTACAGGGGACGAGACCCAGTACTTC,CASSFTGDETQYF
many,TRBV20-1,NA,TRBJ2-1,TGCAGTGCTCCAGAGATGTCAACAGACGTTAACAATGAGCAGTTCTTC,CSAPEMSTDVNNEQFF
few,TRBV18,NA,TRBJ1-5,TGTGCCAGCTCACCACGGACAGTCAAGGATCAGCCCCAGCATTTT,CASSPRTVKDQPQHF
NA,TRBV20-1,TRBD1,TRBJ1-5,TGCAGTGCTTCCGGGACAGGGGCCTTACAGCCCCAGCATTTT,CSASGTGALQPQHF
NA,TRBV28,NA,TRBJ2-7,TGTGCCAGCAGTCCCGTCGGGGAGAGGGCCCCTACCTACGAGCAGTACTTC,CASSPVGERAPTYEQYF
many,TRBV28,NA,TRBJ2-4,TGTGCCAGCAGTTTCCTTGACATTCAGTACTTC,CASSFLDIQYF
few,TRBV6-5,NA,TRBJ1-2,TGTGCCAGCAGTTACCCTAGTTTAGGGCAGGGCGATGGCTACACCTTC,CASSYPSLGQGDGYTF
once,TRBV28,NA,TRBJ2-7,TGTGCCAGCATTAATAGTCCCCCCATCGTGAACGAGCAGTACTTC,CASINSPPIVNEQYF
NA,TRBV6-2/TRBV6-3,TRBD1,TRBJ1-1,TGTGCCAGCAGACCAGGGACAGCCTTGAAAGCTTTCTTT,CASRPGTALKAFF
once,TRBV6-1,TRBD1,TRBJ2-7,TGTGCCAGCAGCGCGGACAGGGGGAGGGAGCAGTACTTC,CASSADRGREQYF
many,TRBV20-1,NA,TRBJ2-3,TGCAGTTCGGACTCGGACACAGATACGCAGTATTTT,CSSDSDTDTQYF
many,TRBV10-3,NA,TRBJ2-7,TGTGCCATCAGTGGGGGGACGGCAAACGAGCAGTACTTC,CAISGGTANEQYF
few,TRBV12-3/TRBV12-4,NA,TRBJ1-1,TGTGCCAGCAGACGACGTTACATCGGGGAGGGAGGGCAGAACACTGAAGCTTTCTTT,CASRRRYIGEGGQNTEAFF
many,TRBV5-5,NA,TRBJ2-7,TGTGCCAGCAGCTTGGAGGTTTGGAGCTCCGAGCAGTACTTC,CASSLEVWSSEQYF
few,TRBV29-1,NA,TRBJ1-2,TGCAGCGCGTTGATTCTAAGGGGCTATGGCTACACCTTC,CSALILRGYGYTF
NA,TRBV7-9,NA,TRBJ1-4,TGTGCCAGCAGCTTGTTCGAGGGGTATGAAAAACTGTTTTTT,CASSLFEGYEKLFF
few,TRBV10-3,NA,TRBJ1-5,TGTGCCATCAGTGAAGACGACCTCAATCAGCCCCAGCATTTT,CAISEDDLNQPQHF
NA,TRBV7-9,TRBD1,TRBJ2-2,TGTGCCAGCACAACCGGGACAGGACACACCGGGGAGCTGTTTTTT,CASTTGTGHTGELFF
few,TRBV2,NA,TRBJ2-3,TGTGCCAGCAGTCCTGACTTTATCACAGATACGCAGTATTTT,CASSPDFITDTQYF
NA,TRBV5-1,TRBD1,TRBJ2-3,TGCGCCAGCAGCTCCGGACAGGGCCTCCCAGATACGCAGTATTTT,CASSSGQGLPDTQYF
few,TRBV24-1,NA,TRBJ2-1,TGTGCCACCAGTGATTTTTTCAGGGGAGGGGATGAGCAGTTCTTC,CATSDFFRGGDEQFF
many,TRBV4-1,TRBD2,TRBJ2-1,TGCGCCAGCAGCCAAGATGAGTGGGCTAGCGGCTACAATGAGCAGTTCTTC,CASSQDEWASGYNEQFF
few,TRBV19,TRBD1,TRBJ1-2,TGTGCCAGTAGTATAAGGACAGGGTTTGGCTACACCTTC,CASSIRTGFGYTF
many,TRBV5-1,TRBD1,TRBJ2-1,TGCGCCAGCAGCTTAGAACCGGGACAGGGAAGGGATGAGCAGTTCTTC,CASSLEPGQGRDEQFF